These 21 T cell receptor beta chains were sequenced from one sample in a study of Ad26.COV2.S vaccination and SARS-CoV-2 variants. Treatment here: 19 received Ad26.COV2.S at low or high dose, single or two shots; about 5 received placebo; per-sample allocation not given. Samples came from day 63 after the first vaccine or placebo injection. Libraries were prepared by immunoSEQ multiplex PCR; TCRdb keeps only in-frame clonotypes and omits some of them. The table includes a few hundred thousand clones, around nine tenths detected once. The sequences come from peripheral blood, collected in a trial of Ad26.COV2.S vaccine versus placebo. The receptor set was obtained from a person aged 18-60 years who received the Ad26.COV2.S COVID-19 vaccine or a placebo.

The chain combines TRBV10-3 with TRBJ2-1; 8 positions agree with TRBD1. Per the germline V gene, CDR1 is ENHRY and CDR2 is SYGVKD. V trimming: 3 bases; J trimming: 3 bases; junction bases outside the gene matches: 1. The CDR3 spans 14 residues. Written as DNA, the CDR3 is TGTGCCATCAGTGATGGGACAGGCTACAATGAGCAGTTCTTC. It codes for CAISDGTGYNEQFF.

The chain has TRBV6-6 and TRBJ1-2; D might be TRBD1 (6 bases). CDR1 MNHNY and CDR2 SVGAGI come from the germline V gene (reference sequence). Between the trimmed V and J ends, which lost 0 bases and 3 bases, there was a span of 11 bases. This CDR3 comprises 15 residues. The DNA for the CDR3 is TGTGCCAGCAGTTACTCCCCGGGACAATACTATGGCTACACCTTC. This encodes CASSYSPGQYYGYTF.

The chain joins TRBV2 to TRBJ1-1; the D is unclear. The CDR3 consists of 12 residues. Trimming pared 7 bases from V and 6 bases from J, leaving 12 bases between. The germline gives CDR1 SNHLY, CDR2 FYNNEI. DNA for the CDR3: TGTGCCAGCAACGCTTATGACCCTGAAGCTTTCTTT. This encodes CASNAYDPEAFF.

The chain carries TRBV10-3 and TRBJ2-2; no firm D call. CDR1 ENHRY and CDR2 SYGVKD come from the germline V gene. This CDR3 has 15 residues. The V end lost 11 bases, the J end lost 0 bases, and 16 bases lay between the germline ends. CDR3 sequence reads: CAARELAANTGELFF. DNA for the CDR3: TGTGCCGCACGAGAACTGGCAGCGAACACCGGGGAGCTGTTTTTT.

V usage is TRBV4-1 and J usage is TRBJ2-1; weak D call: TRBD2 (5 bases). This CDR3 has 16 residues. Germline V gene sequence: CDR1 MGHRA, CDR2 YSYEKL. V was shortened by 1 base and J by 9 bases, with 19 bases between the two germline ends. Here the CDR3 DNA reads TGCGCCAGCAGCCAAGCCTCGGCGGGCGGTTTTGGTGAGCAGTTCTTC. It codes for CASSQASAGGFGEQFF.

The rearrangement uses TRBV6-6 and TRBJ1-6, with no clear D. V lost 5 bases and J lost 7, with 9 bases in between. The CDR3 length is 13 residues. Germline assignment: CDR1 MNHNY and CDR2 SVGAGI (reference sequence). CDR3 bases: TGTGCCAGCAGTCCGGTCGACAATTCACCCCTCCACTTT. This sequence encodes CASSPVDNSPLHF.

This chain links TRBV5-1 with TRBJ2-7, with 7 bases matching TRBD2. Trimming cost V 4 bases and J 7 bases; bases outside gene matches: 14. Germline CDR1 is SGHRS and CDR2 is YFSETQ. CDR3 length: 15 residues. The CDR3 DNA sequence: TGCGCCAGCAGCAGTCGGAGCGGGGCCTGGGATGAGCAGTACTTC. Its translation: CASSSRSGAWDEQYF.

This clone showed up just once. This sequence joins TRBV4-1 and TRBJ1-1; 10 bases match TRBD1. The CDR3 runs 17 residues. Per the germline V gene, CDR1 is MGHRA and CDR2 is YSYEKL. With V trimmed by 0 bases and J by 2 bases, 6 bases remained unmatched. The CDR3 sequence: CASSQEGQGGLNTEAFF. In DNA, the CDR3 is TGCGCCAGCAGCCAAGAAGGACAGGGGGGACTTAACACTGAAGCTTTCTTT.

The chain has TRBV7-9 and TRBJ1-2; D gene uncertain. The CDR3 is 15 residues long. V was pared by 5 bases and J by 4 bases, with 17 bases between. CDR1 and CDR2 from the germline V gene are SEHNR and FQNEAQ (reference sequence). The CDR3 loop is CASSHSGPLFYGYTF. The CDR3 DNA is TGTGCCAGCAGCCATAGCGGGCCCTTGTTCTATGGCTACACCTTC.

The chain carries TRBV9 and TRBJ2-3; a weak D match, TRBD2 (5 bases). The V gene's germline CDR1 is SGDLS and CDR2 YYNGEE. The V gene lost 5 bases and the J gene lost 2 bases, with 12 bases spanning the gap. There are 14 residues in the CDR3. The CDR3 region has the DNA TGTGCCAGCAGTCCCGAGGAGGACACAGATACGCAGTATTTT. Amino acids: CASSPEEDTDTQYF.

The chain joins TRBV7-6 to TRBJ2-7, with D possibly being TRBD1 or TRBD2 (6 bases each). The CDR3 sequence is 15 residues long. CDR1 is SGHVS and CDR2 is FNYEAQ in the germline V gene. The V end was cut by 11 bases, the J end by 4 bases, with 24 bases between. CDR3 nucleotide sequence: TGTGCCCATAAGGTAAAGGGGGGCCAGGGGTACGAGCAGTACTTC. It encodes CAHKVKGGQGYEQYF.

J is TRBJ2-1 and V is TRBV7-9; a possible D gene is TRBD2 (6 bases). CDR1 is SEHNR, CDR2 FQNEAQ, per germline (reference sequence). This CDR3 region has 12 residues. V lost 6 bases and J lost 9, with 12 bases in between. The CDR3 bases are TGTGCCAGCAGGGCTAGCGTTCCTGAGCAGTTCTTC. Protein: CASRASVPEQFF. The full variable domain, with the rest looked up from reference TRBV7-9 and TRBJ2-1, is DTGVSQNPRHKITKRGQNVTFRCDPISEHNRLYWYRQTLGQGPEFLTYFQNEAQLEKSRLLSDRFSAERPKGSFSTLEIQRTEQGDSAMYLCASRASVPEQFFGPGTRLTVL.

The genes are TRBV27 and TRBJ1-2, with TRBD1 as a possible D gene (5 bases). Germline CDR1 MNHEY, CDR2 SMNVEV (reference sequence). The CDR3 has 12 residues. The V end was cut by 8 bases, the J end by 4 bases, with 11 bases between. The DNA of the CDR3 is TGTGCCAGCCACGGGGGGGGCTATGGCTACACCTTC. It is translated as CASHGGGYGYTF.

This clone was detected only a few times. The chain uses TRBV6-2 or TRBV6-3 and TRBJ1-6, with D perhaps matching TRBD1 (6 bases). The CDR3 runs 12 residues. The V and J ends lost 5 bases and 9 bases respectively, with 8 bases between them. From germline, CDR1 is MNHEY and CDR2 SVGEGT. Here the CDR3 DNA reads TGTGCCAGCAGTCCAGGGGTTTCACCCCTCCACTTT. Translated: CASSPGVSPLHF.

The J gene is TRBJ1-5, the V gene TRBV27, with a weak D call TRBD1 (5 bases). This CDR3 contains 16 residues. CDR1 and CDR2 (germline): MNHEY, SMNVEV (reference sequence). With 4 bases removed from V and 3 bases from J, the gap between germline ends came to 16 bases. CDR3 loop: CASSSRGGKTNQPQHF. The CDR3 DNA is TGTGCCAGCAGTTCCCGGGGGGGGAAGACCAATCAGCCCCAGCATTTT.

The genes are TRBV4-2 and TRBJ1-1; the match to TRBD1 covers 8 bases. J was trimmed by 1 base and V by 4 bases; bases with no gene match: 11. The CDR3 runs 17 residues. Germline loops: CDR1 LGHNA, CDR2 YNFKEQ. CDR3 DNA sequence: TGTGCCAGCAGCCTTAAACCTGATACAGGGGGGAACACTGAAGCTTTCTTT. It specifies CASSLKPDTGGNTEAFF.

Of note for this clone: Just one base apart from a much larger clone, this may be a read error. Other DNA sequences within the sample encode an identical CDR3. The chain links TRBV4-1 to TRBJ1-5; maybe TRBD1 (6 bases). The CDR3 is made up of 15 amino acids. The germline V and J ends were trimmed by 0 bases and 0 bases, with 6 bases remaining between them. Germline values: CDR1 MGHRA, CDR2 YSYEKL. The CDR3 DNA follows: TGCGCCAGCAGCCAAGACAGGGGTAGCAATCAGCCCCAGCATTTT. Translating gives CASSQDRGSNQPQHF.

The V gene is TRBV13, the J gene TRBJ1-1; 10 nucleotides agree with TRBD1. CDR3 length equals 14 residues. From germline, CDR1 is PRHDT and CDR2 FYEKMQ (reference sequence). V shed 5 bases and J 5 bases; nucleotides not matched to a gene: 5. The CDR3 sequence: CASSRDRGKTEAFF. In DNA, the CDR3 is TGTGCCAGCAGCCGGGACAGGGGAAAAACTGAAGCTTTCTTT.

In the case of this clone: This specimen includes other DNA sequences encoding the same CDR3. CDR3 bases: TGTGCCAGCACCGGAGGGGCCACCTACGAGCAGTACTTC. This encodes CASTGGATYEQYF. The J gene is TRBJ2-7, the V gene TRBV2, with a possible D match to TRBD2 (6 bases). Germline V gene data show CDR1 as SNHLY and CDR2 as FYNNEI. Trimming left V 7 bases short and J 2 bases short, with 12 bases between. The CDR3 sequence is 13 residues long.

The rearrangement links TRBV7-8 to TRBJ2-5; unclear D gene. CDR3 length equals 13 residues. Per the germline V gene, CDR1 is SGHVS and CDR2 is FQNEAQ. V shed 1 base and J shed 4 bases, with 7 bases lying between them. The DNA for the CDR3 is TGTGCCAGCAGCTTAGGCGTTGTAGAGACCCAGTACTTC. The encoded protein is CASSLGVVETQYF.

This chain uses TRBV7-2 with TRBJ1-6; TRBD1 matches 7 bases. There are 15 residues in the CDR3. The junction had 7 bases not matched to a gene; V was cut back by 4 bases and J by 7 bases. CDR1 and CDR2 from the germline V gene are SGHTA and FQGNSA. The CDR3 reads CASSSPTGVNSPLHF. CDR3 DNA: TGTGCCAGCAGCTCGCCTACAGGGGTGAATTCACCCCTCCACTTT.